This is a list of T cell receptor beta chains from one sample in a study of radiotherapy plus CTLA-4 blockade in lung cancer. Profiled with immunoSEQ multiplex PCR; TCRdb holds only in-frame clones, not every one. The sample records roughly 32,000 clones, roughly 77% being singletons. Here the sequenced sample was peripheral blood, taken from a patient treated with radiotherapy plus ipilimumab. The receptors were sampled from a human donor with non-small cell lung cancer that progressed on radiotherapy plus ipilimumab. CDR3s include the opening cysteine and the closing phenylalanine or tryptophan. Fields, in order: D gene, J gene, V gene, CDR3 DNA, CDR3 protein. A D gene is named only where the DNA matches it firmly.

>TRBD1|TRBJ1-2|TRBV19
TGTGCCAGTAGCCTACAAGGGACAGGCCTATATGGCTACACCTTC
CASSLQGTGLYGYTF
>TRBD1|TRBJ1-2|TRBV6-5
TGTGCCAGCACCCGGACAGGGGAAGGCTACACCTTC
CASTRTGEGYTF
>TRBD1|TRBJ2-7|TRBV5-4
TGTGCCAGCAGCTCAAGACAGGGTACCTACGAGCAGTACTTC
CASSSRQGTYEQYF
>.|TRBJ1-1|TRBV4-1
TGCGCCAGCAGACCAAGAATTCTCGGTGCTGAAGCTTTCTTT
CASRPRILGAEAFF
>TRBD2|TRBJ2-1|TRBV7-6
TGTGCCAGCAGCTTCTTTTTAGCGGGGGACAATGAGCAGTTCTTC
CASSFFLAGDNEQFF
>.|TRBJ1-5|TRBV11-2
TGTGCCAGCAGCTTAGTTGGAGTGTATCAGCCCCAGCATTTT
CASSLVGVYQPQHF
>.|TRBJ2-7|TRBV5-5
TGTGCCAGCAGCTTTACCAGGGAATCCTACGAGCAGTACTTC
CASSFTRESYEQYF
>.|TRBJ2-5|TRBV9
TGTGCCAGCAGCTTCCATCCGGACCAAGAGACCCAGTACTTC
CASSFHPDQETQYF
>.|TRBJ2-3|TRBV9
TGTGCCAGCAGCTCTCTTGTTGGGACATCCTCTAGCACAGATACGCAGTATTTT
CASSSLVGTSSSTDTQYF
>.|TRBJ2-7|TRBV5-4
TGTGCCAGCAGCTTGTGGGGGGTTCGGGAGCAGTACTTC
CASSLWGVREQYF
>.|TRBJ2-7|TRBV9
TGTGCCAGCAGCGTTGTCGGGGAAATAGGGTACGAGCAGTACTTC
CASSVVGEIGYEQYF
>TRBD2|TRBJ2-3|TRBV6-6
TGTGCCAGCGGGGCTAGCGGGGGGGCAGATACGCAGTATTTT
CASGASGGADTQYF
>.|TRBJ1-1|TRBV5-4
TGTGCCAGCAGCTTGTCCCCGAGCTCAGGTCTGAACACTGAAGCTTTCTTT
CASSLSPSSGLNTEAFF
>.|TRBJ1-3|TRBV5-1
TGCGCCAGCAGCTTGGACAGTCGAGAAGGAAACACCATATATTTT
CASSLDSREGNTIYF
>.|TRBJ1-1|TRBV30
TGTGCCTGGGCGCGGGGGGTGGTGAACACTGAAGCTTTCTTT
CAWARGVVNTEAFF